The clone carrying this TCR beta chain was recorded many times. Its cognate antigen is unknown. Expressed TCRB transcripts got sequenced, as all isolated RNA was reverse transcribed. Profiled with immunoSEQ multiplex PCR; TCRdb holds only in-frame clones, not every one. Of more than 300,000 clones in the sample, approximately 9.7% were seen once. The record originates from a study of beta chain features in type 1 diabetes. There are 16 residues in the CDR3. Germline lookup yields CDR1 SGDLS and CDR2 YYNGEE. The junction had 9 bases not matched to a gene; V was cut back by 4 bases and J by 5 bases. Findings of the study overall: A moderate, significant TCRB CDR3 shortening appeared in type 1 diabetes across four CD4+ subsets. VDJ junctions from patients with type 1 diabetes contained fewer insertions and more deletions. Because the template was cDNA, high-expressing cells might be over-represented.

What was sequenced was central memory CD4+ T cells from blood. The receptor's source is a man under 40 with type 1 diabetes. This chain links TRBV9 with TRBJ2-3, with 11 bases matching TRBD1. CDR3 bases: TGTGCCAGCAGCTTGTGGACAGGGGGCGGGAGAGATACGCAGTATTTT. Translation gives CASSLWTGGGRDTQYF.